One sample yielded the 21 T cell receptor beta chains listed below, sequenced in a study of OX40 agonist ivuxolimab in advanced cancers. Library creation used the immunoSEQ multiplex PCR assay. TCRdb stores this immuneACCESS table with in-frame sequences only. Part of the clones is absent; in the studies checked, under half of the shortfall reflects unresolved V genes, and no reason is known for the rest. This sample lists 73,000 or so clones; roughly 90% were detected once. The ten biggest clones cover 8% to 10% of the sample. The source material was CD4+ or CD8+ T cells sorted from blood, sampled in a trial of the OX40 agonist ivuxolimab. These receptors were obtained from an adult with an advanced solid tumor such as melanoma, head and neck, liver or kidney cancer.

J is TRBJ1-2 and V is TRBV5-6, with D possibly being TRBD1 (5 bases). The V and J ends lost 4 bases and 7 bases respectively, with 11 bases between them. Per germline, CDR1 SGHDT and CDR2 YYEEEE. This CDR3 is built from 12 residues. In DNA form, the CDR3 reads TGTGCCAGCAGCCCCTGGGGGGGTGGCTACACCTTC. Protein: CASSPWGGGYTF.

There are a few counts of this clone. The chain links TRBV5-6 to TRBJ1-6, with 11 bases identical to TRBD1. The CDR3 length is 18 residues. Germline V lookup: CDR1 SGHDT, CDR2 YYEEEE. Trimming cost V 4 bases and J 2 bases; bases outside gene matches: 8. The CDR3 here is CASSPLGTGGTYNSPLHF. The CDR3 region has the DNA TGTGCCAGCAGCCCTCTAGGGACAGGGGGAACCTATAATTCACCCCTCCACTTT. The full variable domain, with the rest looked up from reference TRBV5-6 and TRBJ1-6, is DAGVTQSPTHLIKTRGQQVTLRCSPKSGHDTVSWYQQALGQGPQFIFQYYEEEERQRGNFPDRFSGHQFPNYSSELNVNALLLGDSALYLCASSPLGTGGTYNSPLHFGNGTRLTVT.

The chain carries TRBV15 and TRBJ2-1; the match to TRBD2 covers 9 bases. The length of the CDR3 is 16 residues. V lost 0 bases and J lost 2; bases outside the gene matches: 2. Germline CDR1 is LNHNV and CDR2 is YYDKDF (reference sequence). The CDR3 protein is CATSREGGGAYNEQFF. CDR3 DNA sequence: TGTGCCACCAGCAGAGAGGGCGGGGGGGCCTACAATGAGCAGTTCTTC.

This chain joins TRBV11-2 and TRBJ2-1; D gene uncertain. The CDR3 has 17 amino acids. V lost 0 bases and J lost 0, with 12 bases in between. Germline CDR1 and CDR2: SGHAT and FQNNGV. CDR3 residues: CASSLEATLSSYNEQFF. For the CDR3, the DNA is TGTGCCAGCAGCTTAGAGGCGACCCTTAGCTCCTACAATGAGCAGTTCTTC.

This chain links TRBV4-2 with TRBJ1-1; D not certain. Germline V lookup: CDR1 LGHNA, CDR2 YNFKEQ. V was shortened by 0 bases and J by 0 bases, with 11 bases between the two germline ends. There are 16 residues in the CDR3. CDR3 DNA sequence: TGTGCCAGCAGCCAAGATGGATCGGGGATGAACACTGAAGCTTTCTTT. Its translation is CASSQDGSGMNTEAFF.

The CDR3 region is CASSQDLWGRGGTDTQYF. The CDR3 region has the DNA TGTGCCAGCAGCCAAGATCTCTGGGGGCGAGGTGGCACAGATACGCAGTATTTT. The chain is built from TRBV14 and TRBJ2-3; D is possibly TRBD1 (6 bases). Germline CDR1 is SGHDN and CDR2 is FVKESK. The CDR3 is 18 amino acids. V lost 0 bases and J 1 base, leaving 17 bases between the germline ends.

This chain links TRBV6-1 with TRBJ2-3, with D perhaps TRBD1 or TRBD2 (6 bases each). Trimming pared 3 bases from V and 2 bases from J, leaving 12 bases between. Germline-derived CDR1 and CDR2 are MNHNS and SASEGT. The CDR3 has 15 amino acids. CDR3 protein: CASSETWGATDTQYF. The CDR3 DNA follows: TGTGCCAGCAGTGAGACCTGGGGGGCCACAGATACGCAGTATTTT.

This chain joins TRBV6-5 and TRBJ2-1, with 7 nucleotides matching TRBD2. The CDR3 totals 15 residues. Trimming at V came to 2 bases and at J to 7 bases, leaving 8 bases not matched to a gene. Germline V gene lookup returns CDR1 MNHEY and CDR2 SVGAGI. The CDR3 nucleotides are TGTGCCAGCAGTTACGGACTAGAAGGGACGAATGAGCAGTTCTTC. This sequence encodes CASSYGLEGTNEQFF.

The gene calls are TRBV13 and TRBJ1-3, with TRBD1 identical over 10 bases. V lost 4 bases and J lost 2; bases outside the gene matches: 2. CDR1 and CDR2 from the germline V gene are PRHDT and FYEKMQ (reference sequence). The CDR3 is 15 residues long. CDR3 in amino acids: CASSSGTGAGNTIYF. The DNA for the CDR3 is TGTGCCAGCAGCTCCGGGACAGGGGCTGGAAACACCATATATTTT.

This clone appeared once. The V and J genes are TRBV13 and TRBJ2-7; D uncertain. Trimming took 7 bases from V and 2 from J, leaving 18 bases between them. Germline values: CDR1 PRHDT, CDR2 FYEKMQ (reference sequence). The CDR3 is 15 amino acids. The CDR3 sequence is CASTSIGTGAYEQYF. DNA for the CDR3: TGTGCCAGCACCTCCATTGGTACCGGAGCCTACGAGCAGTACTTC.

This sequence joins TRBV7-9 and TRBJ2-4; D gene ambiguous. V was clipped by 3 bases and J by 2 bases, with 5 bases between them. This CDR3 is 13 amino acids long. Germline assignment: CDR1 SEHNR and CDR2 FQNEAQ (reference sequence). The chain's CDR3 is CASSLGTKNIQYF. DNA for the CDR3: TGTGCCAGCAGCTTGGGGACCAAAAACATTCAGTACTTC.

This clone counts as medium-sized. The chain is built from TRBV4-1 and TRBJ2-7, with 10 bases that match TRBD2. This CDR3 comprises 15 residues. V lost 4 bases, J lost 0 bases, and 3 bases stayed unmatched. From germline, CDR1 is MGHRA and CDR2 YSYEKL. The CDR3 nucleotides are TGCGCCAGCAGCCTTAGCGGGGGGCCCTCCTACGAGCAGTACTTC. This encodes CASSLSGGPSYEQYF.

The V call is TRBV5-6, the J call TRBJ1-6, with D possibly TRBD1 on 5 matching bases. Trimming pared 0 bases from V and 4 bases from J, leaving 14 bases between. The length of the CDR3 is 17 residues. Looked up from germline, CDR1 is SGHDT and CDR2 is YYEEEE. Here the CDR3 DNA reads TGTGCCAGCAGCTTGGGCCCGGGTTGGGGGTATAATTCACCCCTCCACTTT. Translation gives CASSLGPGWGYNSPLHF.

This CDR3 is CASRLTSGGADTQYF. In DNA, the CDR3 is TGTGCCAGCAGATTGACTAGCGGGGGGGCAGATACGCAGTATTTT. The rearrangement links TRBV2 to TRBJ2-3; the match to TRBD2 covers 14 bases. The CDR3 extends over 15 amino acids. Trimming took 6 bases from V and 4 from J; bases not matched to a gene: 3. Germline assignment: CDR1 SNHLY and CDR2 FYNNEI.

The rearrangement uses TRBV6-6 and TRBJ2-2; D call uncertain. With 7 bases removed from V and 4 bases from J, the gap between germline ends came to 7 bases. CDR3 length: 12 residues. Germline CDR1 is MNHNY and CDR2 is SVGAGI (reference sequence). The CDR3 loop is CASKDPTGELFF. CDR3 nucleotides: TGTGCCAGCAAGGATCCCACCGGGGAGCTGTTTTTT.

The V call is TRBV7-8, the J call TRBJ2-5; D perhaps matches TRBD2 (6 bases). CDR3 size: 15 residues. Germline CDR1 SGHVS, CDR2 FQNEAQ. Trimming left V 3 bases short and J 4 bases short, with 15 bases between. CDR3 coding DNA: TGTGCCAGCAGCTTGGGGAGGAAAATAAGAGAGACCCAGTACTTC. Translation gives CASSLGRKIRETQYF. Variable domain in full (rest from reference TRBV7-8 and TRBJ2-5): GAGVSQSPRYKVAKRGQDVALRCDPISGHVSLFWYQQALGQGPEFLTYFQNEAQLDKSGLPSDRFFAERPEGSVSTLKIQRTQQEDSAVYLCASSLGRKIRETQYFGPGTRLLVL.

V gene TRBV9 combines with J gene TRBJ2-7; the D is unclear. Deletions cut 0 bases from V and 7 bases from J, with 14 bases between. Germline V gene data show CDR1 as SGDLS and CDR2 as YYNGEE. The CDR3 totals 14 residues. CDR3: CASSVVASSVEQYF. The CDR3 nucleotides read TGTGCCAGCAGCGTAGTTGCTAGTTCGGTGGAGCAGTACTTC.

The chain is built from TRBV9 and TRBJ1-3; D uncertain. The germline CDR1 and CDR2 sequences are SGDLS and YYNGEE. V lost 0 bases and J 2 bases, leaving 6 bases between the germline ends. The CDR3 is 14 residues long. CDR3 region: CASSVGSPGNTIYF. CDR3 in DNA: TGTGCCAGCAGCGTAGGATCCCCTGGAAACACCATATATTTT.

The genes are TRBV29-1 and TRBJ1-1, with D possibly matching TRBD1 (6 bases). The CDR3 spans 13 residues. Germline V gives CDR1 SQVTM, CDR2 ANQGSEA. The V end lost 7 bases, the J end lost 4 bases, and 16 bases lay between the germline ends. The CDR3 here is CSAEGGSGTEAFF. The CDR3 DNA reads TGCAGCGCCGAGGGGGGGTCGGGCACTGAAGCTTTCTTT.

This clone is a singleton in its sample. The chain employs TRBV27 and TRBJ2-3; D uncertain. Trimming left V 2 bases short and J 3 bases short, with 6 bases between. The CDR3 runs 13 residues. Germline V gives CDR1 MNHEY, CDR2 SMNVEV (reference sequence). This chain's CDR3 is CASSLEQTDTQYF. The CDR3 region has the DNA TGTGCCAGCAGTTTAGAACAGACAGATACGCAGTATTTT.

This chain connects TRBV4-1 to TRBJ2-3; 7 positions match TRBD2. The CDR3 runs 14 residues. Germline V lookup: CDR1 MGHRA, CDR2 YSYEKL. The V segment lost 4 bases and the J segment 1 base; nucleotides outside the gene matches: 2. CDR3 protein: CASSRGGGTDTQYF. The CDR3 bases are TGCGCCAGCAGCCGGGGAGGGGGCACAGATACGCAGTATTTT.